This TCR beta chain was captured in a study of T cell clonality in common variable immunodeficiency (dated by TCRdb to 2015 to 2017). Overall results and qualifications from the work: Even though DNA input was the same, control samples had an average of about 80,000 unique sequences each, compared with roughly 30,000 in CVID samples. It was noted by the authors that sequencing of the repertoires of T cell subpopulations would be needed to clarify the cause of the increased clonality in CVID. Fewer TCRbeta clones were shared among CVID subjects than among healthy controls (p < 0.0001). TCRbeta clonality was higher in CVID subjects than in healthy controls (t-test p = 0.018), and the increase was most characteristic of about a third of subjects. Correlations between repertoire features and clinical complications were limited by patient heterogeneity within the CVID cohort. CVID TCRbeta sequences reportedly showed fewer deletions and N-nucleotide insertions and lacked highly modified clones with 13 or more V deletions.

Standard criteria, namely reduction of serum IgG, IgA and/or IgM below the normal range together with specific antibody deficiency, were applied for the diagnosis of CVID. A total of 44 subjects (about 15 female and 30 or so male; age range roughly 8 to 70 years, mean age approximately 40) were included in the CVID group. Most CVID patients and most healthy controls were of Caucasian heritage. At the time of study participation, every CVID subject had been on replacement immunoglobulin therapy for one year or longer. At blood collection, none of the CVID subjects was ill or on immunomodulatory or immunosuppressive medication. Heparinized peripheral whole blood samples of about 5 to 8.5 ml were collected from each donor. Genomic DNA from adults with common variable immune deficiency (CVID) and from healthy adult controls was used for sequencing of TCRbeta CDR3 repertoires. Diluted blood was subjected to density centrifugation over Hypaque 1077 or Ficoll-Paque for isolation of peripheral blood mononuclear cells. Genomic DNA was extracted from unsorted mononuclear cells by Qiagen column purification or by a centrifugation-based method.

Per the germline V gene, SGHAT is the CDR1 and FQNNGV is the CDR2. The CDR3 numbers 14 residues from cysteine through phenylalanine. Of the CDR3's DNA, 33 bases were read; they are in frame from base 1. The trim is 5 bases for V and 1 base for J, with a gap of 11 bases between the germline ends. This clone was seen only a few times. The target of this receptor is not known. The read comes to an end 3 residues before the CDR3 does, leaving the germline J gene to fill in the end. For sequencing, equivalent amounts of genomic DNA were input from CVID and control samples. For every sample, a 60 bp segment covering the rearranged TCRbeta CDR3 region was amplified and then sequenced. The immunoSEQ assay, a bias-corrected multiplex PCR with high-throughput sequencing, was employed for TCRbeta amplification. As for the original processing: Each unique nucleotide sequence was treated as a clone and annotated with V, D and J genes, copy number and frequency. Sequences were labeled productive if in frame, and non-productive if out of frame or containing stop codons. As previously described, clonality was calculated on the basis of Shannon's entropy. Mean CDR3 Kyte-Doolittle hydropathy was derived from the predicted amino acid sequences of productive clones. Using the R hclust function, scaled V gene usage was clustered hierarchically with Manhattan distance and complete linkage. Sharing of clones by CDR3 amino acid sequence was evaluated by resampling 12 repertoires per group over 100 rounds. The repertoires were searched for some 70 published EBV-specific TCRbeta sequences and some 230 published CMV-specific TCRbeta sequences. Analysis left out a couple of CVID samples that produced under 10,000 sequences, so 40 to 50 CVID repertoires remained. In its TCRdb copy, this immuneACCESS table keeps in-frame sequences only and misses some clones. Where compared with another copy, unresolved V genes explain less than half of these, and the others have no known cause. For V, J and clone size, that table is used; D and trimming come from the DNA. In this sample, over 25,000 clones appear, none counted once only. Just under 30% of the sample goes to the ten largest clones.

The sequence was collected from a human donor with common variable immunodeficiency. The sequence links TRBV11-2 to TRBJ1-1, with the identity of the D gene unclear. The sequencing input was peripheral blood mononuclear cells. The part of the CDR3 DNA that was read is TGTGCCAGCAGCCCCAGGCCGGCGAACACTGAA. It specifies CASSPRPANTE. The complete CDR3 sequence is CASSPRPANTEAFF.